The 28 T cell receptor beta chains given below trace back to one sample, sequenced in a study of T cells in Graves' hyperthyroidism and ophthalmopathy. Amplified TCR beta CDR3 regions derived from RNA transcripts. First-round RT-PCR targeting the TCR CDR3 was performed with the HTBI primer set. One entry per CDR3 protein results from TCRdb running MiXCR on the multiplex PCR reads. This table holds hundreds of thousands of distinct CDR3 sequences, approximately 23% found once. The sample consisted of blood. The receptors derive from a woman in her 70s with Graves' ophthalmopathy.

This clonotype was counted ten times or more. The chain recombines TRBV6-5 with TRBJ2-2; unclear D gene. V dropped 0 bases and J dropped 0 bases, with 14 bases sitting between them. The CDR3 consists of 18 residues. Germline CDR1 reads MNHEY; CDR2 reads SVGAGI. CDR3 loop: CASSYSRQAGPNTGELFF. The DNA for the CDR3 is TGTGCCAGCAGTTACTCACGGCAGGCAGGACCGAACACCGGGGAGCTGTTTTTT.

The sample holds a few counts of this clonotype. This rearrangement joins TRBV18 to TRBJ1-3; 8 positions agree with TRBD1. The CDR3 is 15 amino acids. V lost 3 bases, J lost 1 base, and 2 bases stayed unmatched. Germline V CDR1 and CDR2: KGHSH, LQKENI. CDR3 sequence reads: CASSPDRGSGNTIYF. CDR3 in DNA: TGTGCCAGCTCACCTGACAGGGGTTCTGGAAACACCATATATTTT.

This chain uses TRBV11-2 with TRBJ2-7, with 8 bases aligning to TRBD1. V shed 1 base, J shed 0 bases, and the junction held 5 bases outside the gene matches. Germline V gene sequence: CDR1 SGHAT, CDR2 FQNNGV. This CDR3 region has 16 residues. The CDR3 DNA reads TGTGCCAGCAGCTTAGGTCCGGGACAGGTCTCCTACGAGCAGTACTTC. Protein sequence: CASSLGPGQVSYEQYF.

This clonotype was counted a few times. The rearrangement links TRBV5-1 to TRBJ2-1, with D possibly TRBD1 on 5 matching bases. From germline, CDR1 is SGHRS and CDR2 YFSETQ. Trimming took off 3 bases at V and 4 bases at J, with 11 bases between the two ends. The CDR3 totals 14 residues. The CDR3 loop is CASSSPTEYNEQFF. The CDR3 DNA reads TGCGCCAGCAGCTCACCGACAGAATACAATGAGCAGTTCTTC.

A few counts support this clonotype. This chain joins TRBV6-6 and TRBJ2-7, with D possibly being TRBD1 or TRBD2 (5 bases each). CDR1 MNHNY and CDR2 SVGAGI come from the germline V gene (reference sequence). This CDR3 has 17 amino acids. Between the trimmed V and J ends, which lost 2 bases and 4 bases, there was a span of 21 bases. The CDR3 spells CASSYRKGNLRGYEQYF. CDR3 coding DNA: TGTGCCAGCAGTTACCGTAAAGGGAACCTGAGGGGTTACGAGCAGTACTTC.

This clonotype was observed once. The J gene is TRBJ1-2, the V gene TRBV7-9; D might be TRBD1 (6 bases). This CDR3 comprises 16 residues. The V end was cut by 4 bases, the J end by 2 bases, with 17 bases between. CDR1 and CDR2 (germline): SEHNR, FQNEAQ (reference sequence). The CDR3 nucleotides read TGTGCCAGCAGCTCAGGGCGGGGGGCCACCAACTATGGCTACACCTTC. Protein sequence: CASSSGRGATNYGYTF.

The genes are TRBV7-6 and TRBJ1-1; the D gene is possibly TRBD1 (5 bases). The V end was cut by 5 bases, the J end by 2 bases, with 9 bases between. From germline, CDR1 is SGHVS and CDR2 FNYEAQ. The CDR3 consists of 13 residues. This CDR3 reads CASSVDSNTEAFF. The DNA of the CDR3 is TGTGCCAGCAGCGTTGACAGCAACACTGAAGCTTTCTTT.

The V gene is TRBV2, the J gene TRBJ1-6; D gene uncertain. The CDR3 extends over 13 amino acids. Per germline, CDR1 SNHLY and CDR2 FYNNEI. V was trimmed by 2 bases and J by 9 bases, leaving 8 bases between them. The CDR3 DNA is TGTGCCAGCAGTGAAAGGGTGGGTTCACCCCTCCACTTT. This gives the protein CASSERVGSPLHF.

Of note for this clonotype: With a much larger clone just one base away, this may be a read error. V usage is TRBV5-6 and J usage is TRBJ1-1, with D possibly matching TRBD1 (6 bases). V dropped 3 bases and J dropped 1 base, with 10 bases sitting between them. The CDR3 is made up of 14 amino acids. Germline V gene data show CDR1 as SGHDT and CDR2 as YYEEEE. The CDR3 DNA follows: TGTGCCAGCAGCTCGGGACACTGGAACACTGAAGCTTTCTTT. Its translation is CASSSGHWNTEAFF.

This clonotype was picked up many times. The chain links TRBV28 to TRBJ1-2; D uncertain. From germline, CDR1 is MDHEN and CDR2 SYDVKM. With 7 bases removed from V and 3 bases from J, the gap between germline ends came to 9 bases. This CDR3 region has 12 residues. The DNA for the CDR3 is TGTGCCAGCACGGCCTGGGACTATGGCTACACCTTC. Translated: CASTAWDYGYTF.

For the CDR3, the DNA is TGCAGCGTTGTTGGAGGCCGCTCCTACGAGCAGTACTTC. The encoded protein is CSVVGGRSYEQYF. The rearrangement uses TRBV29-1 and TRBJ2-7; D is perhaps TRBD2 (5 bases). V lost 4 bases, J lost 0 bases, and 10 bases lay in between. The CDR3 runs to 13 residues. Germline V gene lookup returns CDR1 SQVTM and CDR2 ANQGSEA.

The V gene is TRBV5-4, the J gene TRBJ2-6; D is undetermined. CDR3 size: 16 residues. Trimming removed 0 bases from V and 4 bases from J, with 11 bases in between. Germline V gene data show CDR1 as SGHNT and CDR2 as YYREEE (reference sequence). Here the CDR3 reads CASSLEASPGANVLTF. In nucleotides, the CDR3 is TGTGCCAGCAGCTTGGAGGCATCCCCCGGGGCCAACGTCCTGACTTTC.

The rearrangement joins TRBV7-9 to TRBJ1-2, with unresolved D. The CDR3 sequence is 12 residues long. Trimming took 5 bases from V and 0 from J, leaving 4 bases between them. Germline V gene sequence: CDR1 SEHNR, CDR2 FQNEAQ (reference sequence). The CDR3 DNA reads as TGTGCCAGCAGCAAATCTAACTATGGCTACACCTTC. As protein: CASSKSNYGYTF.

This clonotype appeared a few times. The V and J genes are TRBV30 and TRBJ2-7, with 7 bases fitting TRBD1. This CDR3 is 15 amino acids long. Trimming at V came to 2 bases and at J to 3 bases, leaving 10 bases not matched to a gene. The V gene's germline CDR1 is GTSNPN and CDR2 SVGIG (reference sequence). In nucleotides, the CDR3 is TGTGCCTGGAGTCCTTGGTTGGGACAGTACTACGAGCAGTACTTC. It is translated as CAWSPWLGQYYEQYF.

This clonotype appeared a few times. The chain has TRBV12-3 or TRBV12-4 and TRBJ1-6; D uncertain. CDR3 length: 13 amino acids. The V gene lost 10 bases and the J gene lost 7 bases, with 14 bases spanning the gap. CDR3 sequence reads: CATSKGPNSPLHF. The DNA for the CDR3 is TGTGCCACCTCTAAAGGGCCGAATTCACCCCTCCACTTT.

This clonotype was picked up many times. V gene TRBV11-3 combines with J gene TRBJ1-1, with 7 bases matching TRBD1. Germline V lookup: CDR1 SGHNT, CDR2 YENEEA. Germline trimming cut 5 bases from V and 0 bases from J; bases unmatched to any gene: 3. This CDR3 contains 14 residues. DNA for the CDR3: TGTGCCAGCAGCCGAGGGGGCATGAACACTGAAGCTTTCTTT. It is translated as CASSRGGMNTEAFF.

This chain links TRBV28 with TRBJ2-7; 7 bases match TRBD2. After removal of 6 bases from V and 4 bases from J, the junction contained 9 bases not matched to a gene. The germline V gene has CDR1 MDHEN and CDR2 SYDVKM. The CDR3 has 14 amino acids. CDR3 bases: TGTGCCAGCAGGGAGATCGGGAGGAAGTACGAGCAGTACTTC. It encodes CASREIGRKYEQYF.

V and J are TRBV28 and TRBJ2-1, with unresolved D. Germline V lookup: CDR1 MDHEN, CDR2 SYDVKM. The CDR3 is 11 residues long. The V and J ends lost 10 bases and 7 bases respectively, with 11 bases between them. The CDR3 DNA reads TGTGCCACATCCGAGTCTAATGAGCAGTTCTTC. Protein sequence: CATSESNEQFF. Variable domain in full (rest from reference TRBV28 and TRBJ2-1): DVKVTQSSRYLVKRTGEKVFLECVQDMDHENMFWYRQDPGLGLRLIYFSYDVKMKEKGDIPEGYSVSREKKERFSLILESASTNQTSMYLCATSESNEQFFGPGTRLTVL.

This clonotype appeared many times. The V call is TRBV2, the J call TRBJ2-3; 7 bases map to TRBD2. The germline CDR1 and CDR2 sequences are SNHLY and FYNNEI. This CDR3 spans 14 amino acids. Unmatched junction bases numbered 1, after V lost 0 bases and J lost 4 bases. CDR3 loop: CASSEAREPDTQYF. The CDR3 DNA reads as TGTGCCAGCAGTGAAGCGCGGGAGCCAGATACGCAGTATTTT.

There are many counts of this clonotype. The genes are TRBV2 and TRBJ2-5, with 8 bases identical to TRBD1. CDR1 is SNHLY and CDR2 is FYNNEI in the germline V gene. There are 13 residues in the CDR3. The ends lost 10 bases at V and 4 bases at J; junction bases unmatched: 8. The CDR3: CANRRGRGETQYF. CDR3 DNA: TGTGCCAACCGCAGGGGGCGCGGAGAGACCCAGTACTTC.

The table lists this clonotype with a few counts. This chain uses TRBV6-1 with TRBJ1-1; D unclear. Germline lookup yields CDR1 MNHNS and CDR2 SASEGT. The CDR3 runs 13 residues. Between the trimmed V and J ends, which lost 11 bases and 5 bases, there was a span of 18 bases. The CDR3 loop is CAAVDRGWTEAFF. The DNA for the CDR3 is TGTGCCGCGGTGGATCGGGGATGGACTGAAGCTTTCTTT.

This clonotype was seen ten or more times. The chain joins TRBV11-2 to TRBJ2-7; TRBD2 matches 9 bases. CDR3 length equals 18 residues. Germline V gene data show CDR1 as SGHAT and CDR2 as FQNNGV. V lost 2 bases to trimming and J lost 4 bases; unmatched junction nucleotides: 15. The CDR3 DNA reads TGTGCCAGCAGCTTATGGGTTAGCGGGAGTCCTCGCGGATACGAGCAGTACTTC. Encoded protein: CASSLWVSGSPRGYEQYF.

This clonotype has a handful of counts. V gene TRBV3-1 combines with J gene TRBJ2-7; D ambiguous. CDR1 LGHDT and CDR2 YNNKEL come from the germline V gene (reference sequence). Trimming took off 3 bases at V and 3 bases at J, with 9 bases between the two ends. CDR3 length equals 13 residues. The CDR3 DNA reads TGTGCCAGCAGCCATGGTAATCGCTACGAGCAGTACTTC. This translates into CASSHGNRYEQYF.

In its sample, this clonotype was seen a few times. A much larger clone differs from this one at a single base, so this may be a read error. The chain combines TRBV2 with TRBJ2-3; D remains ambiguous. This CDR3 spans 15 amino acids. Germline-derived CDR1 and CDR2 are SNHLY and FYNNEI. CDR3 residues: CAGSVGTPSTDTQYF. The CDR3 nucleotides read TGTGCCGGCAGTGTGGGAACTCCTAGCACAGATACGCAGTATTTT.

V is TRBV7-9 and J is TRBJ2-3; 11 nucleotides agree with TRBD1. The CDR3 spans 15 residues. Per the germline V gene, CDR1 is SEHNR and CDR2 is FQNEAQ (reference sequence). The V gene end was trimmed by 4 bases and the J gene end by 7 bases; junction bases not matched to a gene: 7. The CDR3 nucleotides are TGTGCCAGCAGCTCTCTCCGGGACAGGGGGAATACGCAGTATTTT. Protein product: CASSSLRDRGNTQYF.

The CDR3 DNA is TGTGCCAGCAGCCCCCCATTGCGGGCCAATGAGCAGTTCTTC. Its translation: CASSPPLRANEQFF. V gene TRBV7-9 combines with J gene TRBJ2-1; the D gene is possibly TRBD2 (5 bases). CDR1 is SEHNR, CDR2 FQNEAQ, per germline (reference sequence). This CDR3 has 14 amino acids. V dropped 5 bases and J dropped 6 bases, with 14 bases sitting between them. Based on the CDR3 plus reference TRBV7-9 and TRBJ2-1, the full variable domain is DTGVSQNPRHKITKRGQNVTFRCDPISEHNRLYWYRQTLGQGPEFLTYFQNEAQLEKSRLLSDRFSAERPKGSFSTLEIQRTEQGDSAMYLCASSPPLRANEQFFGPGTRLTVL.

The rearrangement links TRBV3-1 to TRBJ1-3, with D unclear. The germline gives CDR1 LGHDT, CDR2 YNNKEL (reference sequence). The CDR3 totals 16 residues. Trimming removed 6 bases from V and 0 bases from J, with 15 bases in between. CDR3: CASSPFRRHSGNTIYF. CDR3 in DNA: TGTGCCAGCAGTCCTTTTCGGAGACACTCTGGAAACACCATATATTTT.

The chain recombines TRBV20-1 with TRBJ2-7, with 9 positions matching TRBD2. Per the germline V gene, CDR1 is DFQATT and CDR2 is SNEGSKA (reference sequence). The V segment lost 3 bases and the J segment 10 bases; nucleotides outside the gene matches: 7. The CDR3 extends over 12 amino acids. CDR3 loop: CSASGTSPRQYF. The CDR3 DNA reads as TGCAGTGCTAGTGGGACTAGCCCTAGACAGTACTTC.